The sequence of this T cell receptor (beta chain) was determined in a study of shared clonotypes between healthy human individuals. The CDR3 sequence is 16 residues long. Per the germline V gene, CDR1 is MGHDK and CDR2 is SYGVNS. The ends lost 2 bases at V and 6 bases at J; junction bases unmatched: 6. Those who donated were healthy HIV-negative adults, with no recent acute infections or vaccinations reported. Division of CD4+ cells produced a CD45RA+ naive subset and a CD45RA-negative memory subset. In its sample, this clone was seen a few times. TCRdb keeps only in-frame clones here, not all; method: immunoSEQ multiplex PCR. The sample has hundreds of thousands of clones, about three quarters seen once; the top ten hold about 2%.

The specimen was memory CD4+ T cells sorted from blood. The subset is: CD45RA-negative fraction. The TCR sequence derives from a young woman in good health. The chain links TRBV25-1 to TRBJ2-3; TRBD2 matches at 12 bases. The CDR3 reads CASSEEASGRGDTQYF. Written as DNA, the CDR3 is TGTGCCAGCAGTGAAGAGGCTAGCGGGAGGGGTGATACGCAGTATTTT.